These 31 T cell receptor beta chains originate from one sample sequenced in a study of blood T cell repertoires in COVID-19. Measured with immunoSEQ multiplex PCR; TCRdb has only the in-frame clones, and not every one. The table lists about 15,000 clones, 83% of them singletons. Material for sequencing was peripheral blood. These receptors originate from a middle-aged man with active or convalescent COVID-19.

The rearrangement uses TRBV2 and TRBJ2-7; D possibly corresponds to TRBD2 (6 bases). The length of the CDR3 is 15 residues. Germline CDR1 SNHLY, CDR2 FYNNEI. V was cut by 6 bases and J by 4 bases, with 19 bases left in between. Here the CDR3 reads CASSPGGARRYEQYF. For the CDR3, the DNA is TGTGCCAGCAGCCCTGGAGGGGCCCGCAGGTACGAGCAGTACTTC.

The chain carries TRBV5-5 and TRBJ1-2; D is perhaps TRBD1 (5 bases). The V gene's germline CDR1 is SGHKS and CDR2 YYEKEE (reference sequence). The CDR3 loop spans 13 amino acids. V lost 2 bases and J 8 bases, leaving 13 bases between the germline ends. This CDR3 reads CASSFDSPEGYTF. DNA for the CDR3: TGTGCCAGCAGCTTCGACAGCCCGGAGGGCTACACCTTC.

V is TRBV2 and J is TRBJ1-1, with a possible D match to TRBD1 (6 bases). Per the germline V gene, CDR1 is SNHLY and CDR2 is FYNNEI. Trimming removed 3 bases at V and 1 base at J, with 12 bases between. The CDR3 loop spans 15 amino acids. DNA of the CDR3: TGTGCCAGCAGTGAGACAGGAGTGGGGAACACTGAAGCTTTCTTT. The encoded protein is CASSETGVGNTEAFF.

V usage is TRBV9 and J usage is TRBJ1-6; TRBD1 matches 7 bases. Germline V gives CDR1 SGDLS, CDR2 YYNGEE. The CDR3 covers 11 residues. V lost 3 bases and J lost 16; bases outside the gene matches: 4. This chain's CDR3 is CASSGGQTLHF. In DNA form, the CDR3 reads TGTGCCAGCAGCGGGGGACAGACACTCCACTTT. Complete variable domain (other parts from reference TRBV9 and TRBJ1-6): DSGVTQTPKHLITATGQRVTLRCSPRSGDLSVYWYQQSLDQGLQFLIQYYNGEERAKGNILERFSAQQFPDLHSELNLSSLELGDSALYFCASSGGQTLHFGNGTRLTVT.

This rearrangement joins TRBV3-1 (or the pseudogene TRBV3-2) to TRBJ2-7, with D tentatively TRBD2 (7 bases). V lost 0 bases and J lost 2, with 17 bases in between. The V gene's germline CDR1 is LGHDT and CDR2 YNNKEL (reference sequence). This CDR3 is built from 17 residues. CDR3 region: CASSQDGGQGLTYEQYF. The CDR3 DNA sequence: TGTGCCAGCAGCCAAGATGGGGGGCAGGGACTAACCTACGAGCAGTACTTC.

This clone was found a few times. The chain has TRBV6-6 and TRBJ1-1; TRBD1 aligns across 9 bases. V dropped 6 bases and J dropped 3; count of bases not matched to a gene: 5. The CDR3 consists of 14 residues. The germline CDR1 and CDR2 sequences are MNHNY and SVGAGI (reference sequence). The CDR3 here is CASSLTGGDTEAFF. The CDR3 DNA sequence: TGTGCCAGCAGCCTAACAGGGGGCGACACTGAAGCTTTCTTT.

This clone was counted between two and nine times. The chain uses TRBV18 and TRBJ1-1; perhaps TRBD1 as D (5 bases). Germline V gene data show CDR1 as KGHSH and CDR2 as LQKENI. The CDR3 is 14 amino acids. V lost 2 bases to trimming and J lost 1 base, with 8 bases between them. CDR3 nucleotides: TGTGCCAGCTCACCATTGACAGAGAACACTGAAGCTTTCTTT. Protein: CASSPLTENTEAFF.

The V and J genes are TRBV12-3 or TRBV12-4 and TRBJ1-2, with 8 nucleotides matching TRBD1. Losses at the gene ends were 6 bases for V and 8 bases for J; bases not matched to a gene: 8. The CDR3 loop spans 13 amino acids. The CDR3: CASSPGQGGGYTF. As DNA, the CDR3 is TGTGCCAGCAGCCCCGGACAGGGAGGGGGCTACACCTTC.

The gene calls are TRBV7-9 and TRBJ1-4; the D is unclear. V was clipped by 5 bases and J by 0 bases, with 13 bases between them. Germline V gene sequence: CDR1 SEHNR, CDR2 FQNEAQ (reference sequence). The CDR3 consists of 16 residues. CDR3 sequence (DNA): TGTGCCAGCAGCCCCGGACTAGCTGCAACTAATGAAAAACTGTTTTTT. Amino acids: CASSPGLAATNEKLFF.

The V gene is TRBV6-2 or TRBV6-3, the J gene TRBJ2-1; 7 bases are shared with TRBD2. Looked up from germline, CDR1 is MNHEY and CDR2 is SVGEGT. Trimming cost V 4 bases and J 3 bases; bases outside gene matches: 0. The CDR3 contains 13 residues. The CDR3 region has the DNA TGTGCCAGCAGTTGGACTAGCTACAATGAGCAGTTCTTC. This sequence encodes CASSWTSYNEQFF.

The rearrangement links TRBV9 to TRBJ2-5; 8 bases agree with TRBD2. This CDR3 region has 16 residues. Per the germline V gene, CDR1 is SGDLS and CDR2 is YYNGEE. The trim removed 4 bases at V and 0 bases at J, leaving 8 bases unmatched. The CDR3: CASSPPGLGHQETQYF. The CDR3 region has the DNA TGTGCCAGCAGCCCGCCGGGACTAGGACACCAAGAGACCCAGTACTTC. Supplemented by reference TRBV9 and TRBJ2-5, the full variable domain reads DSGVTQTPKHLITATGQRVTLRCSPRSGDLSVYWYQQSLDQGLQFLIQYYNGEERAKGNILERFSAQQFPDLHSELNLSSLELGDSALYFCASSPPGLGHQETQYFGPGTRLLVL.

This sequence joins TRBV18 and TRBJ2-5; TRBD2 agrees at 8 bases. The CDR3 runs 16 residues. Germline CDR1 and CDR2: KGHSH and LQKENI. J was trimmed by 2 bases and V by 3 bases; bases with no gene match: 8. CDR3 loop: CASSPINRGGQETQYF. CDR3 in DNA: TGTGCCAGCTCACCCATTAATCGGGGGGGTCAAGAGACCCAGTACTTC.

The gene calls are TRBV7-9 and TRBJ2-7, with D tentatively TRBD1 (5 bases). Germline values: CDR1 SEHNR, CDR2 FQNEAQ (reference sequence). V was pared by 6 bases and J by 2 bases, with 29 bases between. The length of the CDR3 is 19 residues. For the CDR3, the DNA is TGTGCCAGCAGATGGTTTCACAGTTTCAGTCCAGGACACCCCTACGAGCAGTACTTC. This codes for CASRWFHSFSPGHPYEQYF.

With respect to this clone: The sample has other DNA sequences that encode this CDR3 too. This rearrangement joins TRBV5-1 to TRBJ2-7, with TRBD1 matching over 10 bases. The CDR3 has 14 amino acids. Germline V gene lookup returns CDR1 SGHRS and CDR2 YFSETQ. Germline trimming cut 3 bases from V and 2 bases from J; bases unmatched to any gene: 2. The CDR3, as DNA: TGCGCCAGCAGCTCCGGACAGGGGGCCTACGAGCAGTACTTC. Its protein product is CASSSGQGAYEQYF.

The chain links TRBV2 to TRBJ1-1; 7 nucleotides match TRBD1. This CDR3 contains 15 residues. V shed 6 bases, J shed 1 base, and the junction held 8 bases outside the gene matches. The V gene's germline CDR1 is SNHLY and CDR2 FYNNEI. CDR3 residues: CASRETGIQNTEAFF. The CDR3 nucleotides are TGTGCCAGCAGAGAGACAGGGATTCAGAACACTGAAGCTTTCTTT.

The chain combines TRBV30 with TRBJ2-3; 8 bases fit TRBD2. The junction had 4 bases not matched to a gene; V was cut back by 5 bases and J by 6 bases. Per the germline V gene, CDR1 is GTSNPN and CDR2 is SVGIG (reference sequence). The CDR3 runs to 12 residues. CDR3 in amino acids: CAWGTRTDTQYF. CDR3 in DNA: TGTGCCTGGGGGACTAGGACCGATACGCAGTATTTT.

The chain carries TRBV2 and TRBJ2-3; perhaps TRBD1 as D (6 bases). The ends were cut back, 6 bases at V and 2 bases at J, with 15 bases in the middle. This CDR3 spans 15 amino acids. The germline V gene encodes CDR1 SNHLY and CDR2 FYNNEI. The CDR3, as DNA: TGTGCCAGCAGGTATACAGGGCTTGTCACAGATACGCAGTATTTT. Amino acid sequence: CASRYTGLVTDTQYF.

The CDR3 reads CASCIGQGDEKLFF. The CDR3 nucleotides are TGTGCCAGCTGTATTGGACAGGGAGATGAAAAACTGTTTTTT. The chain recombines TRBV28 with TRBJ1-4; 8 nucleotides agree with TRBD1. V lost 8 bases to trimming and J lost 6 bases; unmatched junction nucleotides: 8. CDR3 length: 14 residues. Germline assignment: CDR1 MDHEN and CDR2 SYDVKM. The entire variable domain, with the rest obtained from reference TRBV28 and TRBJ1-4, is as follows: DVKVTQSSRYLVKRTGEKVFLECVQDMDHENMFWYRQDPGLGLRLIYFSYDVKMKEKGDIPEGYSVSREKKERFSLILESASTNQTSMYLCASCIGQGDEKLFFGSGTQLSVL.

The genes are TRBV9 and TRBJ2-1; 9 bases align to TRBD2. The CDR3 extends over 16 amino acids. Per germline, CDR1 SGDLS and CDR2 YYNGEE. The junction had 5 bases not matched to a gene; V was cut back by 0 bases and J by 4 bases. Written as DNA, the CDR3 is TGTGCCAGCAGCGTAGTCTCGGCGGGAGGGTACAATGAGCAGTTCTTC. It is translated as CASSVVSAGGYNEQFF.

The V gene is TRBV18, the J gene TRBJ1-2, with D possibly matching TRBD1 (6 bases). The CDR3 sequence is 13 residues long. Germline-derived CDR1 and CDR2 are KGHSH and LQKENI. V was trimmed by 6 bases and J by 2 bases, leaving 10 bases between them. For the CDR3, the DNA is TGTGCCAGCTCCGGACAGAGGAACTATGGCTACACCTTC. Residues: CASSGQRNYGYTF.

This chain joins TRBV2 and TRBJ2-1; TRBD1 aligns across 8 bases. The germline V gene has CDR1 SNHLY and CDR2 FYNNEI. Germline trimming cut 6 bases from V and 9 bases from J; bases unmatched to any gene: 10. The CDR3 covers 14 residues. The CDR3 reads CASSQGQGLGEQFF. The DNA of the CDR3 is TGTGCCAGCAGCCAAGGACAGGGTCTGGGTGAGCAGTTCTTC.

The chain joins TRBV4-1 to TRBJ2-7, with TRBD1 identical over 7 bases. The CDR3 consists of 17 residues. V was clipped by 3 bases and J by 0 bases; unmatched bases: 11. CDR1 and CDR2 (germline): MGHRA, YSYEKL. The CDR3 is CASSHYAKTGNSYEQYF. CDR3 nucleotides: TGCGCCAGCAGCCATTACGCCAAGACAGGGAACTCCTACGAGCAGTACTTC.

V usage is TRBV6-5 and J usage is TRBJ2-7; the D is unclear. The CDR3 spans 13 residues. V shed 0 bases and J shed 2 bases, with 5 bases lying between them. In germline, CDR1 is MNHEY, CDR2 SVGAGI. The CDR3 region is CASSYSSTYEQYF. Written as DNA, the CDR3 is TGTGCCAGCAGTTACTCGAGCACCTACGAGCAGTACTTC.

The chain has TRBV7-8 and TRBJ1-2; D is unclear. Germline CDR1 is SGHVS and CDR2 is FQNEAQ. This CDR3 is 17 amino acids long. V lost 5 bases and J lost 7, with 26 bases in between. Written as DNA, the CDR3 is TGTGCCAGCAGCAGAGTGGGCCCGAAATGGACTATTGGTGGCTACACCTTC. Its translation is CASSRVGPKWTIGGYTF.

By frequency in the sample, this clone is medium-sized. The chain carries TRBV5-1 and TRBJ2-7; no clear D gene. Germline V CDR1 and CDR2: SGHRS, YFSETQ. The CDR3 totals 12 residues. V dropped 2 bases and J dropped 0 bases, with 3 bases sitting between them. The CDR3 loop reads CASSFNSYEQYF. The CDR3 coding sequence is TGCGCCAGCAGCTTCAACTCCTACGAGCAGTACTTC.

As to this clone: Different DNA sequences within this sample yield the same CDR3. In DNA form, the CDR3 reads TGTGCCAGCAGTTACCCCGGACAGGGAGGCACTGAAGCTTTCTTT. Residues: CASSYPGQGGTEAFF. The chain recombines TRBV6-5 with TRBJ1-1; 8 bases align to TRBD1. The J segment lost 4 bases and the V segment lost 2 bases, leaving 6 bases of the junction unmatched. Germline V CDR1 and CDR2: MNHEY, SVGAGI. The CDR3 runs 15 residues.

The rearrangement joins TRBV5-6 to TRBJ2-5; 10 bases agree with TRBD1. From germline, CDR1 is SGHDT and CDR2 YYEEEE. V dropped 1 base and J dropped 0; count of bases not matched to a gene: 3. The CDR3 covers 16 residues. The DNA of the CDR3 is TGTGCCAGCAGCTTGTGGGGACAGGGGTACCAAGAGACCCAGTACTTC. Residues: CASSLWGQGYQETQYF.

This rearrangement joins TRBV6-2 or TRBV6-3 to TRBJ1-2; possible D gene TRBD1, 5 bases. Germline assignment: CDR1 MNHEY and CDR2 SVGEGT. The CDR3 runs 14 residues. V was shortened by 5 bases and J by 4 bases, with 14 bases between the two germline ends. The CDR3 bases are TGTGCCAGCAGTCGGCTGGAGGGGAGCTATGGCTACACCTTC. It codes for CASSRLEGSYGYTF.

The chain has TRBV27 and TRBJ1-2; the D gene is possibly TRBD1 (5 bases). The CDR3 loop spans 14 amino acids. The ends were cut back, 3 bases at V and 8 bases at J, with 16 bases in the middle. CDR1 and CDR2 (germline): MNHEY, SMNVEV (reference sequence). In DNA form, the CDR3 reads TGTGCCAGCAGTTTGGCAGGGAATCGATTGGGCTACACCTTC. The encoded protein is CASSLAGNRLGYTF.

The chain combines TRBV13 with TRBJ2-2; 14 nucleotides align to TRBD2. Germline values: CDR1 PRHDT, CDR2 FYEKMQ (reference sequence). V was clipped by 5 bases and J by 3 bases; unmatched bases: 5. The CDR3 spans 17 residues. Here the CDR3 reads CASSPGTSGSDTGELFF. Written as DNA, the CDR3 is TGTGCCAGCAGCCCAGGGACTAGCGGGAGTGACACCGGGGAGCTGTTTTTT.

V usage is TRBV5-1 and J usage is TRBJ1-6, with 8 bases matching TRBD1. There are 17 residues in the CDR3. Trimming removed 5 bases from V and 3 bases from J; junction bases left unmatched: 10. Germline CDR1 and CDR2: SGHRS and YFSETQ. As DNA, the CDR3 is TGCGCCAGCAGGAGGACTTGGGACAGGAGCTATAATTCACCCCTCCACTTT. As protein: CASRRTWDRSYNSPLHF. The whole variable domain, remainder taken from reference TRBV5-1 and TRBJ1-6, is KAGVTQTPRYLIKTRGQQVTLSCSPISGHRSVSWYQQTPGQGLQFLFEYFSETQRNKGNFPGRFSGRQFSNSRSEMNVSTLELGDSALYLCASRRTWDRSYNSPLHFGNGTRLTVT.